These 28 T cell receptor beta chains came from one sample sequenced in a study of post-analysis software for immune sequencing data. Study observations and caveats: When patients were compared with controls, a handful of TRBV segments were more frequent, TRBV5-6, TRBV5-1 and TRBV20-1 among them.

TCR beta cDNA libraries had unique molecular identifiers. MiXCR, applied by TCRdb to the PCR reads, yields one record per CDR3 protein. The repertoire holds some 690,000 distinct CDR3 sequences, with less than 35% as singletons. These TCRs are of unknown antigen specificity. The sample was blood. These receptors all come from a girl between 5 and 17 years old with multiple sclerosis.

This clonotype turned up a few times. The chain recombines TRBV7-8 with TRBJ1-6; D might be TRBD1 (5 bases). Between the trimmed V and J ends, which lost 0 bases and 8 bases, there was a span of 17 bases. Germline CDR1 reads SGHVS; CDR2 reads FQNEAQ. This CDR3 is 17 amino acids long. The CDR3, as DNA: TGTGCCAGCAGCTTAGCCTCTGGGGCAGGGCGGTATTCACCCCTCCACTTT. Protein sequence: CASSLASGAGRYSPLHF.

This clonotype was seen more than once but under ten times. This rearrangement joins TRBV7-8 to TRBJ2-3; 9 nucleotides align to TRBD2. With V trimmed by 5 bases and J by 3 bases, 9 bases remained unmatched. The CDR3 extends over 16 amino acids. Germline V CDR1 and CDR2: SGHVS, FQNEAQ. The chain's CDR3 is CASSLFSAGGTDTQYF. The DNA of the CDR3 is TGTGCCAGCAGCCTATTCTCAGCGGGGGGAACAGATACGCAGTATTTT.

The rearrangement uses TRBV12-3 or TRBV12-4 and TRBJ2-2; D gene unclear. The CDR3 has 12 amino acids. Trimming took off 1 base at V and 9 bases at J, with 6 bases between the two ends. The CDR3 spells CASSLVSRELFF. Written as DNA, the CDR3 is TGTGCCAGCAGTTTAGTCAGTCGGGAGCTGTTTTTT.

The sample holds a few counts of this clonotype. The chain carries TRBV28 and TRBJ2-5; D is perhaps TRBD2 (6 bases). From germline, CDR1 is MDHEN and CDR2 SYDVKM. The CDR3 is 13 amino acids. The V gene lost 3 bases and the J gene lost 9 bases, with 14 bases spanning the gap. The CDR3 DNA reads TGTGCCAGCAGTTTGGGATTAACGGGGGCCCAGTACTTC. Translation gives CASSLGLTGAQYF.

This clonotype was seen a few times. V gene TRBV20-1 combines with J gene TRBJ2-5, with D perhaps matching TRBD1 (6 bases). The CDR3 spans 12 residues. In germline, CDR1 is DFQATT, CDR2 SNEGSKA (reference sequence). Trimming pared 5 bases from V and 3 bases from J, leaving 10 bases between. CDR3 residues: CSASSGEETQYF. CDR3 DNA sequence: TGCAGTGCTTCGTCAGGGGAAGAGACCCAGTACTTC.

The V call is TRBV5-6, the J call TRBJ2-5; possibly TRBD1 or TRBD2 for D (6 bases each). V was clipped by 1 base and J by 5 bases, with 12 bases between them. The CDR3 extends over 14 amino acids. CDR1 is SGHDT, CDR2 YYEEEE, per germline. The CDR3 DNA reads as TGTGCCAGCAGCTTGACGGGGGCGAGGGAGACCCAGTACTTC. It is translated as CASSLTGARETQYF.

This clonotype has a handful of counts. V usage is TRBV11-2 and J usage is TRBJ2-3; 9 bases are a match to TRBD2. J gave up 2 bases and V 0 bases, and 12 bases lay outside the gene matches. The CDR3 is 19 residues long. Germline-derived CDR1 and CDR2 are SGHAT and FQNNGV. DNA of the CDR3: TGTGCCAGCAGCTTAGATATGAGGGGCGCGGGAGGGTTCACAGATACGCAGTATTTT. Encoded protein: CASSLDMRGAGGFTDTQYF.

The rearrangement links TRBV5-1 to TRBJ1-6; perhaps TRBD1 as D (6 bases). The CDR3 has 15 amino acids. Per the germline V gene, CDR1 is SGHRS and CDR2 is YFSETQ. Trimming took off 4 bases at V and 5 bases at J, with 13 bases between the two ends. The CDR3 here is CASSGTGKDNSPLHF. CDR3 sequence (DNA): TGCGCCAGCAGCGGAACAGGGAAGGATAATTCACCCCTCCACTTT. Drawing the rest from reference TRBV5-1 and TRBJ1-6, the complete variable domain is KAGVTQTPRYLIKTRGQQVTLSCSPISGHRSVSWYQQTPGQGLQFLFEYFSETQRNKGNFPGRFSGRQFSNSRSEMNVSTLELGDSALYLCASSGTGKDNSPLHFGNGTRLTVT.

The chain has TRBV28 and TRBJ2-7; D is unclear. Germline assignment: CDR1 MDHEN and CDR2 SYDVKM. Trimming stripped 10 bases from V and 3 bases from J, with 13 bases between. The CDR3 has 12 residues. The CDR3 reads CATMDGIYEQYF. The CDR3 region has the DNA TGTGCCACTATGGACGGAATCTACGAGCAGTACTTC.

This clonotype was observed a handful of times. The chain uses TRBV27 and TRBJ1-4, with TRBD1 matching over 7 bases. After removal of 3 bases from V and 5 bases from J, the junction contained 3 bases not matched to a gene. Germline V gives CDR1 MNHEY, CDR2 SMNVEV (reference sequence). The CDR3 is 14 amino acids. CDR3 nucleotides: TGTGCCAGCAGTTTGGACAGGCGGAATGAAAAACTGTTTTTT. It yields the protein CASSLDRRNEKLFF.

The V call is TRBV6-5, the J call TRBJ2-3; 8 bases map to TRBD2. Germline V CDR1 and CDR2: MNHEY, SVGAGI. CDR3 size: 15 residues. V was clipped by 5 bases and J by 3 bases; unmatched bases: 7. Here the CDR3 DNA reads TGTGCCAGCAGTACAGCGGGAGCTAGGACAGATACGCAGTATTTT. Translation: CASSTAGARTDTQYF.

This clonotype was counted ten times or more. CDR3 in amino acids: CSVANSNQPQHF. In DNA form, the CDR3 reads TGCAGCGTCGCAAATAGCAATCAGCCCCAGCATTTT. The chain is built from TRBV29-1 and TRBJ1-5; D ambiguous. CDR1 and CDR2 from the germline V gene are SQVTM and ANQGSEA. This CDR3 has 12 amino acids. V dropped 6 bases and J dropped 0 bases, with 6 bases sitting between them.

This clonotype was seen a handful of times. The genes are TRBV5-1 and TRBJ2-3; 10 nucleotides align to TRBD2. Germline V gene data show CDR1 as SGHRS and CDR2 as YFSETQ. Losses at the gene ends were 0 bases for V and 4 bases for J; bases not matched to a gene: 2. The length of the CDR3 is 15 residues. The CDR3: CASSLASGGADTQYF. The CDR3 bases are TGCGCCAGCAGCTTGGCCAGCGGGGGGGCAGATACGCAGTATTTT.

This chain links TRBV20-1 with TRBJ1-5; no clear D gene. The V end was cut by 5 bases, the J end by 0 bases, with 11 bases between. The germline V gene encodes CDR1 DFQATT and CDR2 SNEGSKA (reference sequence). This CDR3 contains 14 residues. The CDR3 sequence: CSARFPASNQPQHF. In nucleotides, the CDR3 is TGCAGTGCTCGATTTCCAGCTAGCAATCAGCCCCAGCATTTT.

This clonotype was found a few times. This chain joins TRBV24-1 and TRBJ2-5; D unresolved. V was pared by 2 bases and J by 5 bases, with 5 bases between. Germline CDR1 and CDR2: KGHDR and SFDVKD. This CDR3 region has 12 residues. CDR3 amino acids: CATSDSGETQYF. The CDR3 region has the DNA TGTGCCACCAGTGATTCCGGGGAGACCCAGTACTTC.

A few counts support this clonotype. In nucleotides, the CDR3 is TGTGCCAGCAGCTTGGACACAGGGTTCACTGAAGCTTTCTTT. Its translation: CASSLDTGFTEAFF. This rearrangement joins TRBV7-2 to TRBJ1-1, with D possibly TRBD1 on 6 matching bases. The CDR3 covers 14 residues. Germline V gene sequence: CDR1 SGHTA, CDR2 FQGNSA. V was shortened by 3 bases and J by 4 bases, with 12 bases between the two germline ends.

Only a few counts were recorded for this clonotype. The chain carries TRBV4-3 and TRBJ1-2; 7 nucleotides match TRBD1. V shed 0 bases and J 4 bases; nucleotides not matched to a gene: 5. Germline-derived CDR1 and CDR2 are LGHNA and YSLEER. CDR3 size: 15 residues. CDR3 sequence (DNA): TGCGCCAGCAGCCAAGATCCAACAGGGGCCTATGGCTACACCTTC. This codes for CASSQDPTGAYGYTF.

This chain joins TRBV20-1 and TRBJ2-3; D possibly uses TRBD1 or TRBD2 (6 bases each). The CDR3 totals 15 residues. Per germline, CDR1 DFQATT and CDR2 SNEGSKA (reference sequence). V lost 3 bases, J lost 0 bases, and 13 bases lay in between. In nucleotides, the CDR3 is TGCAGTGCTAGTTTTGGGGGGCGTAGCACAGATACGCAGTATTTT. This codes for CSASFGGRSTDTQYF.

This clonotype was detected only a few times. The CDR3 coding sequence is TGTGCCAGCAGGCTAGCGGGAGGCAGCAATGAGCAGTTCTTC. Protein: CASRLAGGSNEQFF. The chain joins TRBV25-1 to TRBJ2-1; 11 bases agree with TRBD2. The CDR3 has 14 residues. Germline V gives CDR1 MGHDK, CDR2 SYGVNS. V lost 6 bases, J lost 6 bases, and 4 bases stayed unmatched. The complete variable domain, with remaining parts taken from reference TRBV25-1 and TRBJ2-1, reads EADIYQTPRYLVIGTGKKITLECSQTMGHDKMYWYQQDPGMELHLIHYSYGVNSTEKGDLSSESTVSRIRTEHFPLTLESARPSHTSQYLCASRLAGGSNEQFFGPGTRLTVL.

V gene TRBV5-1 combines with J gene TRBJ2-2; D may correspond to TRBD1 or TRBD2 (5 bases each). V was cut by 3 bases and J by 4 bases, with 10 bases left in between. The germline V gene encodes CDR1 SGHRS and CDR2 YFSETQ. This CDR3 has 14 amino acids. CDR3 loop: CASSSGTTTGELFF. For the CDR3, the DNA is TGCGCCAGCAGCTCCGGGACCACCACCGGGGAGCTGTTTTTT. The complete variable domain, with remaining parts taken from reference TRBV5-1 and TRBJ2-2, reads KAGVTQTPRYLIKTRGQQVTLSCSPISGHRSVSWYQQTPGQGLQFLFEYFSETQRNKGNFPGRFSGRQFSNSRSEMNVSTLELGDSALYLCASSSGTTTGELFFGEGSRLTVL.

This clonotype was seen a handful of times. The chain joins TRBV20-1 to TRBJ2-5, with 9 bases matching TRBD1. J was trimmed by 3 bases and V by 5 bases; bases with no gene match: 10. Germline V CDR1 and CDR2: DFQATT, SNEGSKA (reference sequence). The CDR3 sequence is 15 residues long. The DNA for the CDR3 is TGCAGTGCTCGCGATCCACAGGGGGCCGAAGAGACCCAGTACTTC. Protein product: CSARDPQGAEETQYF.

This clonotype was counted between two and nine times. V gene TRBV6-2 or TRBV6-3 combines with J gene TRBJ2-1; 10 nucleotides agree with TRBD2. Germline V gene lookup returns CDR1 MNHEY and CDR2 SVGEGT. After removal of 7 bases from V and 2 bases from J, the junction contained 11 bases not matched to a gene. The CDR3 has 17 residues. CDR3 sequence reads: CASKGLARTRAYNEQFF. CDR3 sequence (DNA): TGTGCCAGCAAGGGACTAGCGAGAACTCGTGCCTACAATGAGCAGTTCTTC.

The chain combines TRBV28 with TRBJ2-7; perhaps TRBD2 as D (6 bases). Germline lookup yields CDR1 MDHEN and CDR2 SYDVKM. CDR3 size: 12 residues. V was shortened by 5 bases and J by 6 bases, with 11 bases between the two germline ends. CDR3 bases: TGTGCCAGCAGTCGGGACTCGCCCGAGCAGTACTTC. It translates to CASSRDSPEQYF.

This clonotype appeared a few times. The rearrangement joins TRBV4-3 to TRBJ2-7; possible D gene TRBD1, 6 bases. The germline V and J ends were trimmed by 2 bases and 2 bases, with 22 bases remaining between them. This CDR3 contains 18 residues. Germline values: CDR1 LGHNA, CDR2 YSLEER. This CDR3 reads CASSQQQPSGHLPYEQYF. The CDR3 DNA follows: TGCGCCAGCAGCCAACAACAACCATCGGGACACCTCCCCTACGAGCAGTACTTC.

This clonotype has just a few counts. The chain carries TRBV15 and TRBJ2-1; D unresolved. The CDR3 is 16 amino acids. Deletions cut 0 bases from V and 2 bases from J, with 11 bases between. Germline CDR1 and CDR2: LNHNV and YYDKDF (reference sequence). The CDR3 bases are TGTGCCACCAGCAGAGATCCCGGTGGAACCTACAATGAGCAGTTCTTC. It is translated as CATSRDPGGTYNEQFF.

In its sample, this clonotype was seen a few times. The chain recombines TRBV4-3 with TRBJ2-3, with 9 nucleotides matching TRBD2. This CDR3 has 17 residues. V trimming: 5 bases; J trimming: 4 bases; junction bases outside the gene matches: 13. CDR1 LGHNA and CDR2 YSLEER come from the germline V gene. Here the CDR3 reads CASSNSLASGIADTQYF. The CDR3 coding sequence is TGCGCCAGCAGCAATTCCCTTGCTAGCGGGATAGCAGATACGCAGTATTTT.

Ten or more counts support this clonotype. The V and J genes are TRBV10-3 and TRBJ2-5; 9 bases align to TRBD2. The CDR3 has 13 residues. CDR1 and CDR2 from the germline V gene are ENHRY and SYGVKD. V lost 6 bases and J lost 3; bases outside the gene matches: 2. As DNA, the CDR3 is TGTGCCATCAGCGTAGCGGGAGAAGAGACCCAGTACTTC. This sequence encodes CAISVAGEETQYF.

Points on this clonotype: A much larger clone is a single base away; this may be a read error. V and J are TRBV5-5 and TRBJ2-4, with 9 bases aligning to TRBD2. The V and J ends lost 3 bases and 7 bases, in that order; junction bases with no gene match: 8. This CDR3 has 15 amino acids. CDR1 and CDR2 from the germline V gene are SGHKS and YYEKEE (reference sequence). The CDR3 DNA follows: TGTGCCAGCAGCTGGGGTAGCGGGAGTCGGAACATTCAGTACTTC. Translated, it gives CASSWGSGSRNIQYF.